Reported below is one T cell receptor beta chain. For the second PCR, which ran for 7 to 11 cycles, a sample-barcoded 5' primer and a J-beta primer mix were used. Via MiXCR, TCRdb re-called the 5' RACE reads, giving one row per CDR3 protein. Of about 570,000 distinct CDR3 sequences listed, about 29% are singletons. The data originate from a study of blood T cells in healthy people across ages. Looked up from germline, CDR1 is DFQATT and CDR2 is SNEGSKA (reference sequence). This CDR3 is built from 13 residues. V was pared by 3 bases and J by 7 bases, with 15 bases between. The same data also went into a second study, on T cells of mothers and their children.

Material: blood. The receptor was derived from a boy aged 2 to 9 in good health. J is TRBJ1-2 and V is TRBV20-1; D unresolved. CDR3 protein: CSARGKSPPGYTF. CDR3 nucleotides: TGCAGTGCTAGGGGGAAATCCCCCCCTGGCTACACCTTC.